Shown below are 27 T cell receptor beta chains from a single sample sequenced in a study of blood T cells in healthy people across ages (dated by TCRdb to the mid-2010s). Libraries were made using 5' RACE. This sample was sequenced with an Illumina HiSeq 2500. A second PCR of roughly 7 to 12 cycles was run with a J-beta primer mix and a sample-barcoded 5' primer. TCRdb ran its own pipeline on the public reads, namely fastp trimming at Q25 and MiXCR clone calling, and kept in-frame beta chains. Rows are combined by CDR3 protein, so each entry shows the most common genes and DNA. This sample is represented by around 1.5 million distinct CDR3 sequences; around 36% of them were singletons. Clones ranked in the top ten supply about 11% of the sample. Sample: blood. The receptors were gathered from a young woman in good health.

This clonotype showed up many times. The chain recombines TRBV10-3 with TRBJ2-1; 9 bases agree with TRBD2. Germline lookup yields CDR1 ENHRY and CDR2 SYGVKD. The CDR3 is 16 residues long. The trim removed 4 bases at V and 3 bases at J, leaving 7 bases unmatched. CDR3 sequence reads: CAISVSSGKRYNEQFF. The CDR3 DNA reads as TGTGCCATCAGTGTATCTAGCGGGAAGCGCTACAATGAGCAGTTCTTC.

This clonotype appeared a few times. The rearrangement uses TRBV29-1 and TRBJ2-7; D is uncertain. V was cut by 2 bases and J by 0 bases, with 5 bases left in between. This CDR3 is built from 12 residues. Germline V gene lookup returns CDR1 SQVTM and CDR2 ANQGSEA. The CDR3 here is CSVELSSYEQYF. The CDR3 region has the DNA TGCAGCGTTGAACTGAGCTCCTACGAGCAGTACTTC.

The genes are TRBV2 and TRBJ1-2, with D perhaps matching TRBD1 (5 bases). This CDR3 has 13 residues. The germline V and J ends were trimmed by 7 bases and 2 bases, with 11 bases remaining between them. Germline V lookup: CDR1 SNHLY, CDR2 FYNNEI. CDR3 sequence (DNA): TGTGCCAGCACGACGGACAACAACTATGGCTACACCTTC. This codes for CASTTDNNYGYTF.

This chain uses TRBV12-3 or TRBV12-4 with TRBJ1-1, with D perhaps matching TRBD1 (6 bases). The CDR3 covers 19 residues. V lost 4 bases, J lost 1 base, and 25 bases lay in between. The CDR3 loop is CASSSQGFRGFGKNTEAFF. Here the CDR3 DNA reads TGTGCCAGCAGTTCGCAGGGGTTTCGGGGTTTCGGGAAGAACACTGAAGCTTTCTTT.

The gene calls are TRBV9 and TRBJ2-2; TRBD2 aligns across 7 bases. Per the germline V gene, CDR1 is SGDLS and CDR2 is YYNGEE. J was trimmed by 2 bases and V by 3 bases; bases with no gene match: 7. The CDR3 has 16 amino acids. Here the CDR3 DNA reads TGTGCCAGCAGCGACCCCACTAGCGACAACACCGGGGAGCTGTTTTTT. This codes for CASSDPTSDNTGELFF.

This clonotype came up once. The chain employs TRBV9 and TRBJ2-1; 14 bases agree with TRBD2. The CDR3 extends over 17 amino acids. Germline V gene data show CDR1 as SGDLS and CDR2 as YYNGEE. The trim removed 0 bases at V and 4 bases at J, leaving 3 bases unmatched. The DNA for the CDR3 is TGTGCCAGCAGCGTAGGACTAGCGGGGGGGAATTACAATGAGCAGTTCTTC. It translates to CASSVGLAGGNYNEQFF.

This clonotype was seen only a few times. The chain joins TRBV15 to TRBJ2-2; D might be TRBD2 (6 bases). CDR1 is LNHNV and CDR2 is YYDKDF in the germline V gene (reference sequence). V was trimmed by 5 bases and J by 4 bases, leaving 14 bases between them. The CDR3 is made up of 15 amino acids. The chain's CDR3 is CATSPGGVSTGELFF. The CDR3 DNA follows: TGTGCCACCAGCCCCGGGGGAGTATCCACCGGGGAGCTGTTTTTT.

Note on this clonotype: One junction end disagrees with the germline gene, perhaps due to a read error. The chain joins TRBV5-4 to TRBJ2-4; 8 bases align to TRBD2. The J call is doubtful: the DNA matches TRBJ2-7 better. This CDR3 region has 15 residues. Per germline, CDR1 SGHNT and CDR2 YYREEE (reference sequence). Here the CDR3 DNA reads TGTGTCAGCAGCCCCGAAGCGGGGGAATCCTACGAGCAGTACTTC. Translation: CVSSPEAGESYEQYF.

This clonotype was counted a few times. This chain joins TRBV12-3 or TRBV12-4 and TRBJ2-6, with D uncertain. The CDR3 totals 14 residues. V was trimmed by 8 bases and J by 1 base, leaving 9 bases between them. CDR3: CASLEVSGANVLTF. The CDR3 DNA is TGTGCCAGCTTAGAGGTTTCTGGGGCCAACGTCCTGACTTTC.

The chain has TRBV28 and TRBJ1-4; D possibly corresponds to TRBD1 (6 bases). The germline V and J ends were trimmed by 1 base and 8 bases, with 11 bases remaining between them. The CDR3 runs to 14 residues. The germline V gene has CDR1 MDHEN and CDR2 SYDVKM. The CDR3 bases are TGTGCCAGCAGTTTATACAGGGAGGGAGAAAAACTGTTTTTT. It specifies CASSLYREGEKLFF.

V and J are TRBV7-9 and TRBJ2-5; D unclear. Germline CDR1 is SEHNR and CDR2 is FQNEAQ (reference sequence). V lost 10 bases and J 4 bases, leaving 13 bases between the germline ends. The CDR3 has 12 amino acids. The CDR3 nucleotides are TGTGCCACCAACTTCCGCTTAGAGACCCAGTACTTC. Its protein product is CATNFRLETQYF.

CDR3 protein: CASSYFGGPSTEAQYF. For the CDR3, the DNA is TGTGCCAGCAGTTACTTCGGAGGACCTAGTACGGAGGCCCAGTACTTC. The V gene is TRBV12-3 or TRBV12-4, the J gene TRBJ2-5, with a weak D call TRBD2 (5 bases). CDR3 length: 16 residues. V was clipped by 4 bases and J by 9 bases, with 24 bases between them.

This clonotype was observed at least ten times. V gene TRBV29-1 combines with J gene TRBJ1-1; perhaps TRBD1 as D (5 bases). Trimming left V 5 bases short and J 1 base short, with 11 bases between. Germline lookup yields CDR1 SQVTM and CDR2 ANQGSEA. This CDR3 has 13 residues. The CDR3 loop reads CSVSRGSNTEAFF. The CDR3 DNA follows: TGCAGCGTTTCCCGGGGGTCGAACACTGAAGCTTTCTTT.

This clonotype was recorded a few times. The chain uses TRBV6-1 and TRBJ2-7, with 8 bases lining up with TRBD1. CDR1 and CDR2 from the germline V gene are MNHNS and SASEGT. The CDR3 consists of 14 residues. The J segment lost 3 bases and the V segment lost 3 bases, leaving 4 bases of the junction unmatched. CDR3 DNA: TGTGCCAGCAGTGACCGGGACAGGTTCTACGAGCAGTACTTC. This translates into CASSDRDRFYEQYF.

This clonotype was counted a few times. This rearrangement joins TRBV29-1 to TRBJ1-2; D is possibly TRBD1 (5 bases). This CDR3 has 13 residues. Per germline, CDR1 SQVTM and CDR2 ANQGSEA. V dropped 6 bases and J dropped 3 bases, with 14 bases sitting between them. The CDR3 DNA sequence: TGCAGCGTCCGTAGGGGCGCCGACTATGGCTACACCTTC. Protein product: CSVRRGADYGYTF.

A note on this clonotype: A junction boundary mismatches the germline segment, possibly from a read error. J is TRBJ2-1 and V is TRBV7-9, with 9 nucleotides matching TRBD2. Looked up from germline, CDR1 is SEHNR and CDR2 is FQNEAQ (reference sequence). This CDR3 comprises 15 residues. CDR3 sequence: CVSRAHSGSAGEQFF. The CDR3 bases are TGTGTCAGCAGGGCCCATAGCGGGAGCGCTGGTGAGCAGTTCTTC.

This clonotype appeared a few times. The V call is TRBV20-1, the J call TRBJ1-2, with D hard to call. Trimming removed 1 base from V and 5 bases from J, with 17 bases in between. The CDR3 runs to 15 residues. Per the germline V gene, CDR1 is DFQATT and CDR2 is SNEGSKA (reference sequence). The CDR3 sequence is CSARGEGGYLYGYTF. CDR3 DNA: TGCAGTGCTAGAGGGGAGGGCGGATATCTATATGGCTACACCTTC.

The chain joins TRBV27 to TRBJ2-2; no clear D. Trimming pared 8 bases from V and 7 bases from J, leaving 11 bases between. This CDR3 contains 12 residues. Germline loops: CDR1 MNHEY, CDR2 SMNVEV (reference sequence). The CDR3 here is CASRPGGGELFF. The CDR3 DNA reads TGTGCCAGCCGTCCGGGCGGCGGGGAGCTGTTTTTT.

This rearrangement joins TRBV6-1 to TRBJ2-7; D may match TRBD1 or TRBD2 (5 bases each). Trimming left V 3 bases short and J 2 bases short, with 17 bases between. In germline, CDR1 is MNHNS, CDR2 SASEGT. CDR3 length: 16 residues. The CDR3 coding sequence is TGTGCCAGCAGTGACTCCGGGGACGGGGCCACCTACGAGCAGTACTTC. It codes for CASSDSGDGATYEQYF.

This clonotype was picked up a small number of times. CDR3 nucleotides: TGTGCCAGCAGCTTAGTGTCGCCAGGAGCAGATACGCAGTATTTT. Its translation: CASSLVSPGADTQYF. The chain carries TRBV7-9 and TRBJ2-3, with unresolved D. Germline V lookup: CDR1 SEHNR, CDR2 FQNEAQ (reference sequence). V shed 1 base and J shed 4 bases, with 12 bases lying between them. The CDR3 loop spans 15 amino acids.

The chain links TRBV5-1 to TRBJ2-7; no definite D call. V was trimmed by 2 bases and J by 3 bases, leaving 18 bases between them. CDR3 length: 16 residues. CDR1 and CDR2 (germline): SGHRS, YFSETQ. The CDR3 is CASSFGSESGGYEQYF. The CDR3 nucleotides are TGCGCCAGCAGCTTTGGATCCGAAAGTGGTGGCTACGAGCAGTACTTC.

The chain is built from TRBV6-2 or TRBV6-3 and TRBJ2-1; TRBD2 aligns across 14 bases. With V trimmed by 7 bases and J by 15 bases, 8 bases remained unmatched. CDR1 and CDR2 (germline): MNHEY, SVGEGT. This CDR3 has 13 amino acids. The CDR3 coding sequence is TGTGCCAGCACAATAGGGACTAGCGGGGGACCGTTCTTC. Translating it yields CASTIGTSGGPFF.

V usage is TRBV11-2 and J usage is TRBJ2-5, with TRBD1 matching 8 bases. The CDR3 has 15 residues. V lost 4 bases and J lost 3; bases outside the gene matches: 7. Germline lookup yields CDR1 SGHAT and CDR2 FQNNGV. The CDR3 sequence: CASSWGRDRKETQYF. The CDR3 DNA is TGTGCCAGCAGCTGGGGGCGGGACAGGAAAGAGACCCAGTACTTC. Full variable domain (rest looked up from reference TRBV11-2 and TRBJ2-5): EAGVAQSPRYKIIEKRQSVAFWCNPISGHATLYWYQQILGQGPKLLIQFQNNGVVDDSQLPKDRFSAERLKGVDSTLKIQPAKLEDSAVYLCASSWGRDRKETQYFGPGTRLLVL.

This clonotype was seen a handful of times. DNA for the CDR3: TGTGCCAGCAGTGAAGCTCGGTTTGGGGGAGATGAGCAGTTCTTC. This translates into CASSEARFGGDEQFF. This sequence joins TRBV2 and TRBJ2-1; D tentatively fits TRBD1 or TRBD2 (5 bases each). Looked up from germline, CDR1 is SNHLY and CDR2 is FYNNEI. The V end lost 0 bases, the J end lost 8 bases, and 14 bases lay between the germline ends. The CDR3 runs to 15 residues.

The CDR3: CSARARQGSNSPLHF. CDR3 bases: TGCAGTGCTAGAGCGAGGCAGGGTAGTAATTCACCCCTCCACTTT. The V gene is TRBV20-1, the J gene TRBJ1-6, with D possibly TRBD1 on 5 matching bases. Trimming stripped 1 base from V and 6 bases from J, with 13 bases between. CDR1 and CDR2 from the germline V gene are DFQATT and SNEGSKA (reference sequence). This CDR3 region has 15 residues.

Worth noting for this clonotype: The junction and the germline gene differ at one end; a read error may be behind it. The chain links TRBV5-5 to TRBJ2-3; no clear D. The CDR3 consists of 15 residues. CDR1 is SGHKS, CDR2 YYEKEE, per germline (reference sequence). For the CDR3, the DNA is TGTGGCAGCAGCCCCCCGACCAAACTCACAGATACGCAGTATTTT. Encoded protein: CGSSPPTKLTDTQYF.

The chain carries TRBV27 and TRBJ2-3, with 8 positions matching TRBD2. This CDR3 spans 14 amino acids. V shed 6 bases and J 6 bases; nucleotides not matched to a gene: 8. CDR1 and CDR2 from the germline V gene are MNHEY and SMNVEV (reference sequence). CDR3 bases: TGTGCCAGCAGGAGAAGCGGGAGTGGGGATACGCAGTATTTT. Residues: CASRRSGSGDTQYF.